Listed here are 2 T cell receptor beta chains from one sample, sequenced in a study of post-analysis software for immune sequencing data. Study findings and constraints: Roughly five TRBV segments were more frequent in patients than controls; TRBV5-6, TRBV5-1 and TRBV20-1 belonged to this group.

For these TCRs, the target antigens are not known. TCR beta cDNA libraries included unique molecular identifiers. TCRdb recomputed calls from the PCR reads with MiXCR, one row per CDR3 protein. The repertoire holds about 540,000 distinct CDR3 sequences, with about a third as singletons. Sequenced sample: blood. The receptors derive from a girl under 18 with multiple sclerosis.

The sample holds a few counts of this clonotype. The genes are TRBV5-6 and TRBJ1-2; D is perhaps TRBD1 (5 bases). Germline values: CDR1 SGHDT, CDR2 YYEEEE. The CDR3 runs 14 residues. V gave up 4 bases and J gave up 9 bases, with 19 bases separating them. The DNA of the CDR3 is TGTGCCAGCAGCCGAAACGTCCAGGGACGTAGCTACACCTTC. Its protein product is CASSRNVQGRSYTF. Using reference TRBV5-6 and TRBJ1-2 for the parts outside the CDR3, the full variable domain is DAGVTQSPTHLIKTRGQQVTLRCSPKSGHDTVSWYQQALGQGPQFIFQYYEEEERQRGNFPDRFSGHQFPNYSSELNVNALLLGDSALYLCASSRNVQGRSYTFGSGTRLTVV.

This sequence joins TRBV5-1 and TRBJ1-1, with 7 bases identical to TRBD1. V lost 0 bases and J lost 7; bases outside the gene matches: 9. The CDR3 sequence is 15 residues long. The germline gives CDR1 SGHRS, CDR2 YFSETQ. The CDR3 protein is CASSLGPGQYYEAFF. The CDR3 bases are TGCGCCAGCAGCTTGGGCCCGGGACAGTATTATGAAGCTTTCTTT.